This record covers a single T cell receptor (beta chain). This clonotype was seen at least ten times. Its antigen specificity is not known. The record has no base qualities; no much larger clone is one base away. This sample is drawn from a study of T-cell memory formation after mild COVID-19 (dated by TCRdb to 2020 to 2023). At the level of the whole study: Most TCR sequence clusters were specific to one of the two donors. Longitudinal TCRalpha and TCRbeta repertoire sequencing tracked T-cell clones expanding and contracting after mild COVID-19 in a couple of donors. The cohort comprised two young, previously healthy adult volunteers, one female and one male.

Including the terminal cysteine and phenylalanine, the CDR3 comprises 13 residues. The DNA shown is the 39-base CDR3, in frame from base 1. CDR1 and CDR2, per the germline V gene, are SGHVS and FQNEAQ. V loses 7 bases of germline sequence and J loses 14 bases, and the interval between the two ends is 21 bases. Results and caveats for the whole study, not just this receptor: SARS-CoV-2 specificity of the second-wave clones peaking on day 37 was not confirmed. Only a couple of mild cases were covered in the study, and larger cohorts including severe cases with pre-infection samples were considered necessary. Balanced CD4/CD8 phenotypes were observed for clones contracting from day 15 to 85, whereas a bias towards CD4+ was observed for a second wave of clones expanding from day 15 to 37. Contracting CD4+ clones were found mainly in CM and EM memory subsets, while CD8+ clones were enriched in EMRA. Some responding clones were detected in pre-infection memory, suggesting pre-existing cross-reactive memory T cells joined the SARS-CoV-2 response.

Ficoll-Paque density gradient centrifugation was used to isolate PBMCs. TCRdb records Illumina NovaSeq 6000 as the sequencer. TCRalpha and TCRbeta cDNA libraries were constructed by 5'RACE with constant-segment primers, with sample barcodes and unique molecular identifiers being introduced. RNA was extracted from every sample with Trizol reagent. Amplification of the libraries took two PCR steps, and the second step added a second sample barcode plus Illumina TruSeq adapters. Libraries were sequenced on an Illumina NovaSeq with 2 x 150 bp paired-end reads. Per the authors' processing: Reads were demultiplexed and collapsed into UMI-guided consensus sequences with migec v1.2.7. Using mixcr v2.1.11, the UMI consensuses were aligned to TRA and TRB V and J templates and assembled into clonotypes. Expanded or contracted clonotypes were those called significant by both edgeR and NoisET, with noise models trained on biological replicates. For edgeR calls, the thresholds were a false discovery rate-adjusted p below 0.01 and a log2 fold-change of 1. PCA with hierarchical clustering of max-normalized trajectories of the 1000 most abundant clonotypes was used as exploratory dynamics analysis. Each responding clone was given a CD4 or CD8 phenotype based on the CD4+ and CD8+ repertoires, which had been sequenced separately. In-frame beta chains were kept once TCRdb had trimmed the public reads at Q25 with fastp and called clones with MiXCR. Under each unique CDR3 protein, matching rows form one entry showing the most common genes and DNA. None of the V and J calls come from the authors' own analysis; TCRdb made them. This sample gives 250,000 to 300,000 distinct CDR3 sequences in total; approximately 18% of them show up just once. The ten largest clones take up under 25% of the sample.

The origin of this receptor is a man younger than 35 who had mild COVID-19 (a few samples of this study predate the infection). The sample titles of this study are shuffled in the database, so cell type and time point are left out; the donor was told from shared clones. The receptor chain draws on TRBV7-8 and TRBJ2-1; the D region possibly corresponds to TRBD1 (6 bases align). The source material was PBMCs or a T cell subset sorted from them (not recorded which). The CDR3 protein is CASTRGPGTRKFF. At the DNA level, the sequence is TGTGCCAGCACCCGAGGCCCGGGGACAAGAAAGTTCTTC.